Sequencing of this TCR beta chain was carried out in a study of blood T cells in healthy people across ages. Overall study context: Researchers report that template switching captured about one barcoded beta molecule per two T cells.

The authors ran a second PCR of roughly 6 to 12 cycles using a sample-barcoded 5' primer and a J-beta primer mix. A single record per CDR3 protein comes from TCRdb applying MiXCR to the 5' RACE reads. The table lists about 1.4 million distinct CDR3 sequences, approximately 59% of them singletons. Study-wide points: One million T cells yielded diversity estimates that were considered underestimates. A roughly linear fall in TCR beta diversity per million T cells was seen with increasing age.

The V gene lost 5 bases and the J gene lost 0 bases, with 16 bases spanning the gap. The CDR3 is made up of 16 amino acids. Comments on this clonotype: The target antigen is unknown.

The chain carries TRBV12-3 or TRBV12-4 and TRBJ2-5; tentatively, D is TRBD2 (6 bases). This receptor was obtained from a young man in good health. The sequenced sample consisted of blood. CDR3 protein: CASSALSRGYQETQYF. CDR3 in DNA: TGTGCCAGCAGTGCCCTTTCCCGGGGGTACCAAGAGACCCAGTACTTC.